This T cell receptor beta chain was identified during a study of blood T cell repertoires in COVID-19. Study context: The United States, Italy and Spain provided the acute and convalescent COVID-19 samples. The cDNA or gDNA used as material had been derived from T cells, B-cell-depleted T cells, or PBMCs.

The protocol was immunoSEQ multiplex PCR, while the TCRdb copy is restricted to in-frame clones and leaves out a portion. The repertoire has some 75,000 clones, around 88% of them found once; the top ten carry approximately 6.3%. It was during active infection that Seattle patients were enrolled and then longitudinally followed. From germline, CDR1 is LNHDA and CDR2 SQIVND (reference sequence). The V segment lost 4 bases and the J segment 5 bases; nucleotides outside the gene matches: 18. The CDR3 extends over 20 amino acids. This chain links TRBV19 with TRBJ2-2; 11 bases align to TRBD2. This receptor was taken from a man older than 75 with COVID-19, enrolled during active disease. Source material: peripheral blood. The CDR3 sequence is CASSTSPYSLAGELTGELFF. The CDR3 DNA reads as TGTGCCAGTAGTACCTCCCCTTACTCACTAGCGGGGGAGCTTACCGGGGAGCTGTTTTTT.